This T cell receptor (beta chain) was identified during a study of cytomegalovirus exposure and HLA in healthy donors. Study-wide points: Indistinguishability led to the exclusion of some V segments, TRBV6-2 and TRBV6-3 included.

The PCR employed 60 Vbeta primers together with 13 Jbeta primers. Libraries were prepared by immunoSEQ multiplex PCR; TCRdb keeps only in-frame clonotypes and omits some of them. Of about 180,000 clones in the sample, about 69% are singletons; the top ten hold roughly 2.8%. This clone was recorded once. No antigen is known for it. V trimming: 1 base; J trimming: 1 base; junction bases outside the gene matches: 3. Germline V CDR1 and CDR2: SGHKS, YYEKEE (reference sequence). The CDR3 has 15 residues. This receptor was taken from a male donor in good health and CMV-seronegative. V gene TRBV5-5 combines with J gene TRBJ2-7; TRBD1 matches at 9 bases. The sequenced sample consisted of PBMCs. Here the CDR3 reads CASSLLDRGSYEQYF. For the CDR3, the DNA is TGTGCCAGCAGCTTGTTGGACAGGGGATCCTACGAGCAGTACTTC.